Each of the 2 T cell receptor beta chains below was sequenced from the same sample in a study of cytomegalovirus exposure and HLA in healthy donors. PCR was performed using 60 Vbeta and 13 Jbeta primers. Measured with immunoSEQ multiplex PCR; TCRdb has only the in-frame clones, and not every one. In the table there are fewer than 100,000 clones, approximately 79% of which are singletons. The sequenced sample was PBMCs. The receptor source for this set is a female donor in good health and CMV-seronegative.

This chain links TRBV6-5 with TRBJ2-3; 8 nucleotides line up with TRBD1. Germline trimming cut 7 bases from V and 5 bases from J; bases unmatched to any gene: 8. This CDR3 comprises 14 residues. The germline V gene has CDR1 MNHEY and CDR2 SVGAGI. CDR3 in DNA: TGTGCCAGCACCATAGGACAGGGACGAGATACGCAGTATTTT. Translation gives CASTIGQGRDTQYF.

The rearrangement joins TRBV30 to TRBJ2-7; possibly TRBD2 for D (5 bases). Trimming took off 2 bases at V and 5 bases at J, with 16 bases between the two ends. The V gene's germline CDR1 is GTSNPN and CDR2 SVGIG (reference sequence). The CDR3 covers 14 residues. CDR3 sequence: CAWSSPGIPHEQYF. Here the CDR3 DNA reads TGTGCCTGGAGTTCTCCGGGGATCCCCCACGAGCAGTACTTC.